This T cell receptor beta chain originates from a study of vaccination and CD4 T cells after COVID-19. Germline V lookup: CDR1 SEHNR, CDR2 FQNEAQ (reference sequence). V was trimmed by 1 base and J by 4 bases, leaving 11 bases between them. The CDR3 is made up of 15 amino acids. Sequencing of DNA taken from cultured CD4+ T cells relied on the Oncomine TCR Beta short-read assay. Each CDR3 protein gets one entry after TCRdb re-called the PCR reads with MiXCR. The sample shows roughly 15,000 distinct CDR3 sequences, roughly 47% of them seen only once. The treatment denotes: roughly 11-day PBMC culture with coronavirus spike peptide pools or control peptides (ViraFEST assay). Peptide-pool expansion of antigen-specific T cells preceded TCR sequencing in ViraFEST. Concerning this clonotype: Its antigen is unknown.

This receptor was obtained from a human donor who had recovered from COVID-19. The J gene is TRBJ2-1, the V gene TRBV7-9, with D perhaps matching TRBD2 (6 bases). Specimen: CD4+ T cells from blood, cultured in vitro. This chain's CDR3 is CASSLGGGDYNEQFF. DNA for the CDR3: TGTGCCAGCAGCTTAGGAGGAGGGGATTACAATGAGCAGTTCTTC.